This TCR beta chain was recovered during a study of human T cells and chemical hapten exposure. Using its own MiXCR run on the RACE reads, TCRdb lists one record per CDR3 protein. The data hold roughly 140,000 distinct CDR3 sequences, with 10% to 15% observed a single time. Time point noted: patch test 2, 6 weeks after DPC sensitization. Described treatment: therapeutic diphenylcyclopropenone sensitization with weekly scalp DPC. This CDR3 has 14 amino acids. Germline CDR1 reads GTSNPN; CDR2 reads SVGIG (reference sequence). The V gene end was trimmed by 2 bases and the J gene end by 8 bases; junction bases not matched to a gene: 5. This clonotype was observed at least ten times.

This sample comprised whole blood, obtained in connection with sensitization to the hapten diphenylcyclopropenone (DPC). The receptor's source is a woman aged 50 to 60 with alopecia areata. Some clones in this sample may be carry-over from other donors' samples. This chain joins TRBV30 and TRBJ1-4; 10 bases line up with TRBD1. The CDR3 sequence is CAWSPGTGEEKLFF. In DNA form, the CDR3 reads TGTGCCTGGAGTCCCGGGACAGGGGAGGAAAAACTGTTTTTT.